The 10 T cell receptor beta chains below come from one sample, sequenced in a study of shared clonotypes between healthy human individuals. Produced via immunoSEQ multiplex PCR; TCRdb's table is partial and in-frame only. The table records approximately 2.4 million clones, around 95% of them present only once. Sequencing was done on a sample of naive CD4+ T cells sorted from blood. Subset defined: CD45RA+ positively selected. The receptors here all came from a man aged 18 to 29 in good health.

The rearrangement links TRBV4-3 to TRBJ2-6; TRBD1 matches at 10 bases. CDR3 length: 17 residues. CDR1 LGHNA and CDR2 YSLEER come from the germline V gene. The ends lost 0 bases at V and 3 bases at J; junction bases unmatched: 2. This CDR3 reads CASSQETGGFGANVLTF. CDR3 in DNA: TGCGCCAGCAGCCAAGAGACAGGGGGCTTTGGGGCCAACGTCCTGACTTTC.

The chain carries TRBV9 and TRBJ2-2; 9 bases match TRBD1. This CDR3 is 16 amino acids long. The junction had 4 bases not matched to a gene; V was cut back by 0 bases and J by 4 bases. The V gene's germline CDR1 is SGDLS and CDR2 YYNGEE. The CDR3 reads CASSVEGTGITGELFF. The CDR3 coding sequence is TGTGCCAGCAGCGTAGAAGGGACAGGGATCACCGGGGAGCTGTTTTTT.

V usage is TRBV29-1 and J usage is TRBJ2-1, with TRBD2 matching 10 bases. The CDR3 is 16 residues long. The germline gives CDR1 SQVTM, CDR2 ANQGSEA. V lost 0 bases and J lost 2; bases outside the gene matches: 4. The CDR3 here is CSVEDPAGGPYNEQFF. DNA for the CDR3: TGCAGCGTTGAAGATCCAGCGGGAGGGCCCTACAATGAGCAGTTCTTC.

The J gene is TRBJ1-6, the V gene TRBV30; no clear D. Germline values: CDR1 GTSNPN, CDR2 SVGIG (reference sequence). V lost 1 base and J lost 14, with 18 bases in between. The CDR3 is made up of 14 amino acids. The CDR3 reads CAWSALGSAGTLHF. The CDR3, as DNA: TGTGCCTGGAGTGCCCTAGGGTCCGCTGGGACCCTCCACTTT. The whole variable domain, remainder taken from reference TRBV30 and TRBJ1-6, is SQTIHQWPATLVQPVGSPLSLECTVEGTSNPNLYWYRQAAGRGLQLLFYSVGIGQISSEVPQNLSASRPQDRQFILSSKKLLLSDSGFYLCAWSALGSAGTLHFGNGTRLTVT.

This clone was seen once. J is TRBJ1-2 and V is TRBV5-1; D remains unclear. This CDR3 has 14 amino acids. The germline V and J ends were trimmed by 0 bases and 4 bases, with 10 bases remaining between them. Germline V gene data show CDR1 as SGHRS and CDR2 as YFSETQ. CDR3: CASSLETGFYGYTF. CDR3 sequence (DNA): TGCGCCAGCAGCTTGGAAACCGGTTTCTATGGCTACACCTTC. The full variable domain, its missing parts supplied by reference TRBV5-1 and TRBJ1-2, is KAGVTQTPRYLIKTRGQQVTLSCSPISGHRSVSWYQQTPGQGLQFLFEYFSETQRNKGNFPGRFSGRQFSNSRSEMNVSTLELGDSALYLCASSLETGFYGYTFGSGTRLTVV.

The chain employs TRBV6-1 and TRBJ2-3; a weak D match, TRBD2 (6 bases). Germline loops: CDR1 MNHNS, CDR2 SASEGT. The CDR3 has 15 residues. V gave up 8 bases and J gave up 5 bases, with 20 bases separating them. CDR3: CASVMGEVDGDTQYF. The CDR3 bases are TGTGCCAGCGTGATGGGGGAGGTGGATGGAGATACGCAGTATTTT.

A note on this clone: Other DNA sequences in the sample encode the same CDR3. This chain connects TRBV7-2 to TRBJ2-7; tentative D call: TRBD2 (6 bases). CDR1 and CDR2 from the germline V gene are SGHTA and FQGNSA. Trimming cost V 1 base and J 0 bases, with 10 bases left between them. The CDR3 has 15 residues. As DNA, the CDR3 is TGTGCCAGCAGCTTAGAGGCGGGGTACTCCTACGAGCAGTACTTC. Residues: CASSLEAGYSYEQYF.

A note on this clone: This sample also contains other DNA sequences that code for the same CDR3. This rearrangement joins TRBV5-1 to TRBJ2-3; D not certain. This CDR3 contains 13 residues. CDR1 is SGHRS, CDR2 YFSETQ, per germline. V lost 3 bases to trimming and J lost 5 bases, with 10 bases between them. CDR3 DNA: TGCGCCAGCAGCTCCTCCTCGGGAGATACGCAGTATTTT. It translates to CASSSSSGDTQYF.

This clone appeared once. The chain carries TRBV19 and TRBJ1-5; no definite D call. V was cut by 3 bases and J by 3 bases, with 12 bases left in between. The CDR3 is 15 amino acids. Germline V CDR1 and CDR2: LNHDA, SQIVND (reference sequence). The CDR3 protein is CASSMGALLNQPQHF. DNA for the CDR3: TGTGCCAGTAGTATGGGTGCCCTACTCAATCAGCCCCAGCATTTT.

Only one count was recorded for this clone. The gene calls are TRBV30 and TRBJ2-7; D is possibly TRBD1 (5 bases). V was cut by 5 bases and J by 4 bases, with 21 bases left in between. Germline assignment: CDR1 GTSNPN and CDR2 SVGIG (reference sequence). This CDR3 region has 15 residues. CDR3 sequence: CAWEDRGRKKYEQYF. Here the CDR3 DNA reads TGTGCCTGGGAAGATAGGGGCCGGAAAAAATACGAGCAGTACTTC.